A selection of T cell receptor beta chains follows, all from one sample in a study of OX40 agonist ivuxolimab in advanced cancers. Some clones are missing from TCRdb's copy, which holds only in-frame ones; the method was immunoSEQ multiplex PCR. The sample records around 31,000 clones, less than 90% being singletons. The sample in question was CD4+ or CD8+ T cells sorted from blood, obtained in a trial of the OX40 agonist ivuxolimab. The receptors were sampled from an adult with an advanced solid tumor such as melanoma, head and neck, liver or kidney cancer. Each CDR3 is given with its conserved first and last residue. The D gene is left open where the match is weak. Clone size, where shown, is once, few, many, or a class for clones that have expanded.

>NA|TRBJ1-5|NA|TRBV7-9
TGTGCCAGCAGCTCGAACCTACAGGGAACTCAGCCCCAGCATTTT
CASSSNLQGTQPQHF
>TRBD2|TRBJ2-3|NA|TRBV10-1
TGCGCCAGCAGTGCGGGAAAAACTAGCGGGAGGGCCGGGGATACGCAGTATTTT
CASSAGKTSGRAGDTQYF
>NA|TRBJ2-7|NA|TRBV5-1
TGCGCCAGCAGCTTAGGGGTACTACGCGAGCAGTACTTC
CASSLGVLREQYF
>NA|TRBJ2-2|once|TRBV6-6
TGTGCCAGCAGAGGACTCGGCCCGGCCGGGGAGCTGTTTTTT
CASRGLGPAGELFF
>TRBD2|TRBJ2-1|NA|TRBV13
TGTGCCAGCAGCCCAGCGGGAGGGCCCGACAATGAGCAGTTCTTC
CASSPAGGPDNEQFF
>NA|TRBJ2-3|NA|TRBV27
TGTGCCAGCTTCGATAGGAGAGATACGCAGTATTTT
CASFDRRDTQYF
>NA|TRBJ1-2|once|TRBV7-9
TGTGCCAGCAGCTTAGCTAGTCCGCGGGCTTCCTATGGCTACACCTTC
CASSLASPRASYGYTF
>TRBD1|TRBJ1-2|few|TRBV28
TGTGCCAGCAGTTTTCCCAGACAGGGGCCCCTTGACTACACCTTC
CASSFPRQGPLDYTF
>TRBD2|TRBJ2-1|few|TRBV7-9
TGTGCCAGCAGCTTCACTAGCGGGACTTTGAGGAATGAGCAGTTCTTC
CASSFTSGTLRNEQFF
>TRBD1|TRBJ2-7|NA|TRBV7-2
TGTGCCAGCAGCAAGGGACAGGGGGGCTACGAGCAGTACTTC
CASSKGQGGYEQYF
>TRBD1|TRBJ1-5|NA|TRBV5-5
TGTGCCAGCAGTTTCGACAGGGTCAATCAGCCCCAGCATTTT
CASSFDRVNQPQHF